These 14 T cell receptor beta chains originate from one sample sequenced in a study of shared clonotypes between healthy human individuals. TCRdb's table, derived via immunoSEQ multiplex PCR, lists solely in-frame clones and lacks some. The table records around 1.1 million clones, 78% of them present only once. The sequenced material came from memory CD4+ T cells from PBMCs. Subset defined: CD45RA-negative fraction. All receptors come from a man between 18 and 35 years old in good health. Some clones in this sample may be carry-over from other donors' samples.

CDR3 region: CASSLDGLLDYGYTF. The CDR3 nucleotides are TGTGCCAGCAGCTTGGACGGACTTTTGGACTATGGCTACACCTTC. The rearrangement joins TRBV5-5 to TRBJ1-2, with D unresolved. This CDR3 comprises 15 residues. Germline-derived CDR1 and CDR2 are SGHKS and YYEKEE (reference sequence). With 0 bases removed from V and 3 bases from J, the gap between germline ends came to 12 bases.

V gene TRBV5-1 combines with J gene TRBJ2-1; D may be TRBD1 or TRBD2 (5 bases each). CDR3 length: 14 amino acids. Germline-derived CDR1 and CDR2 are SGHRS and YFSETQ. V lost 4 bases and J lost 8, with 16 bases in between. CDR3 region: CASSGRSGADEQFF. The CDR3 DNA reads as TGCGCCAGCAGCGGGAGATCCGGGGCGGATGAGCAGTTCTTC.

The V and J genes are TRBV6-1 and TRBJ2-3; D gene ambiguous. The germline V gene encodes CDR1 MNHNS and CDR2 SASEGT. The CDR3 loop spans 15 amino acids. V lost 6 bases to trimming and J lost 1 base, with 14 bases between them. The CDR3 here is CASRRRPFGTDTQYF. The CDR3 DNA reads TGTGCCAGCAGAAGACGGCCATTCGGCACAGATACGCAGTATTTT.

V gene TRBV7-2 combines with J gene TRBJ2-5; maybe TRBD2 (5 bases). Germline loops: CDR1 SGHTA, CDR2 FQGNSA. The CDR3 spans 15 residues. V was shortened by 1 base and J by 1 base, with 10 bases between the two germline ends. CDR3 amino acids: CASSLGAALQETQYF. CDR3 DNA: TGTGCCAGCAGCTTAGGAGCGGCACTCCAAGAGACCCAGTACTTC.

The V gene is TRBV7-8, the J gene TRBJ2-5; 7 bases map to TRBD2. From germline, CDR1 is SGHVS and CDR2 FQNEAQ. V shed 2 bases and J 2 bases; nucleotides not matched to a gene: 8. The CDR3 loop spans 16 amino acids. The CDR3 loop reads CASSLLSAGAQETQYF. CDR3 bases: TGTGCCAGCAGCTTACTTTCGGCGGGAGCGCAAGAGACCCAGTACTTC.

The V call is TRBV21-1, the J call TRBJ2-1; the DNA was not used to check the table's D call, TRBD2. TRBV21-1 is a recognized pseudogene. The CDR3 totals 16 residues. The CDR3 sequence: CASSRRLAASYNEQFF. The CDR3, as DNA: TGTGCCAGCAGCCGAAGACTAGCGGCCTCCTACAATGAGCAGTTCTTC.

The chain carries TRBV28 and TRBJ1-4; D ambiguous. This CDR3 is 15 amino acids long. Germline V gene lookup returns CDR1 MDHEN and CDR2 SYDVKM. V was trimmed by 5 bases and J by 7 bases, leaving 17 bases between them. Written as DNA, the CDR3 is TGTGCCAGCAGTCCCTATGAGTTTGTGGGTGAAAAACTGTTTTTT. Its protein is CASSPYEFVGEKLFF.

The chain links TRBV28 to TRBJ1-4, with 8 bases lining up with TRBD1. Germline CDR1 is MDHEN and CDR2 is SYDVKM. Trimming took 3 bases from V and 8 from J; bases not matched to a gene: 5. The CDR3 consists of 14 residues. CDR3 sequence: CASSLDREREKLFF. CDR3 sequence (DNA): TGTGCCAGCAGTTTGGACAGGGAGCGGGAAAAACTGTTTTTT.

Comment on this clone: Other nucleotide sequences from this sample produce the same CDR3. This chain links TRBV7-9 with TRBJ2-1; D remains unclear. V lost 5 bases and J lost 0, with 11 bases in between. CDR1 is SEHNR, CDR2 FQNEAQ, per germline (reference sequence). The CDR3 loop spans 15 amino acids. The CDR3 is CASSLSRSSYNEQFF. CDR3 nucleotides: TGTGCCAGCAGCCTAAGCCGTAGCTCCTACAATGAGCAGTTCTTC.

The chain uses TRBV27 and TRBJ1-3; no clear D gene. The CDR3 is made up of 14 amino acids. The V gene's germline CDR1 is MNHEY and CDR2 SMNVEV (reference sequence). Trimming left V 4 bases short and J 5 bases short, with 12 bases between. This chain's CDR3 is CASSSHLGRNTIYF. DNA of the CDR3: TGTGCCAGCAGTTCCCACCTCGGTAGAAACACCATATATTTT.

The chain uses TRBV4-3 and TRBJ2-1, with D uncertain. Germline V gives CDR1 LGHNA, CDR2 YSLEER. Trimming took off 0 bases at V and 1 base at J, with 10 bases between the two ends. This CDR3 spans 16 amino acids. The CDR3 DNA sequence: TGCGCCAGCAGCCAAGATCATACAGATTCCTACAATGAGCAGTTCTTC. Its protein product is CASSQDHTDSYNEQFF.

Worth noting for this clone: Within the sample, other DNA sequences also encode this same CDR3. The CDR3 DNA reads TGTGCCAGCAGCTTAGATCGGGACGAGCAGTACTTC. It specifies CASSLDRDEQYF. The chain uses TRBV11-2 and TRBJ2-7; D is unclear. The CDR3 length is 12 residues. Looked up from germline, CDR1 is SGHAT and CDR2 is FQNNGV. Trimming removed 0 bases at V and 5 bases at J, with 5 bases between.

On this clone itself: Possible read error: a much larger clone is one base away. The V and J genes are TRBV7-9 and TRBJ1-5; a weak D match, TRBD1 (5 bases). The germline CDR1 and CDR2 sequences are SEHNR and FQNEAQ (reference sequence). V lost 3 bases to trimming and J lost 5 bases, with 8 bases between them. There are 13 residues in the CDR3. CDR3 sequence (DNA): TGTGCCAGCAGCTTGGGGCCAGATCAGCCCCAGCATTTT. Protein product: CASSLGPDQPQHF.

The rearrangement joins TRBV7-6 to TRBJ2-1; D gene unclear. The V end was cut by 8 bases, the J end by 7 bases, with 24 bases between. Germline values: CDR1 SGHVS, CDR2 FNYEAQ. The CDR3 is made up of 16 amino acids. The CDR3 coding sequence is TGTGCCAGCCACTTACACCCGGACGCCGCATTGAATGAGCAGTTCTTC. This gives the protein CASHLHPDAALNEQFF.